The rows below give T cell receptor beta chains drawn from one sample of a study of cytomegalovirus exposure and HLA in healthy donors. Sequenced by immunoSEQ multiplex PCR; TCRdb stores in-frame clones only, minus some. The repertoire consists of 150,000 to 200,000 clones, with more than 60% occurring once and the leading ten covering 5.5% to 7.5%. Sequenced sample: PBMCs. The receptor set was obtained from a woman aged 40 to 49 in good health and CMV-seropositive. CDR3s include the opening cysteine and the closing phenylalanine or tryptophan. A D gene is named only where the DNA matches it firmly. The size of a clone is reported for some rows only, either as once, few or many, or as a class for expanded clones.

v_gene,j_gene,abundance,d_gene,CDR3nt,CDR3aa
TRBV7-2,TRBJ2-7,few,TRBD1,TGTGCCAGCAGCCTACAGGGGGGCTACGAGCAGTACTTC,CASSLQGGYEQYF
TRBV27,TRBJ2-5,once,TRBD2,TGTGCCAGCAGCCGGAAAACGACTAGCGGGGGGGTATTGGGGACCCAGTACTTC,CASSRKTTSGGVLGTQYF
TRBV30,TRBJ1-2,.,.,TGTGCCTGGAGTTGGTCAGGAAGAAACCAATATGGCTACACCTTC,CAWSWSGRNQYGYTF
TRBV7-9,TRBJ2-1,.,TRBD2,TGTGCCAGCAGCTTACCTAGCGGGGGGGCTTCCAATGAGCAGTTCTTC,CASSLPSGGASNEQFF
TRBV19,TRBJ1-5,few,.,TGTGCCAGTAGTCACGGAGACAATCAGCCCCAGCATTTT,CASSHGDNQPQHF
TRBV27,TRBJ1-2,.,TRBD1,TGTGCCAGCAGTGGGACAGTTCCCTATGGCTACACCTTC,CASSGTVPYGYTF
TRBV11-2,TRBJ2-5,.,.,TGTGCCAGCAGCTTAATGTGGCGGAGTGAGACCCAGTACTTC,CASSLMWRSETQYF
TRBV28,TRBJ1-3,.,TRBD1,TGTGCCAGCAGTTTGACAGGGATGGCTGGAAACACCATATATTTT,CASSLTGMAGNTIYF
TRBV4-2,TRBJ2-7,few,.,TGTGCCAGCAGCCAAGCAGAGGGGGTACTCTACGAGCAGTACTTC,CASSQAEGVLYEQYF
TRBV7-3,TRBJ2-3,.,TRBD1,TGTGCCAGCAGCTTGGGACAGATGAAGACAGATACGCAGTATTTT,CASSLGQMKTDTQYF
TRBV9,TRBJ2-1,.,.,TGTGCCAGCAGCGTGGGAGGTGGGGGTGAGCAGTTCTTC,CASSVGGGGEQFF
TRBV7-2,TRBJ2-2,.,.,TGTGCCAGCAGCCGAACCCGGACATCTGCCGGGGAGCTGTTTTTT,CASSRTRTSAGELFF
TRBV11-3,TRBJ2-5,.,TRBD1,TGTGCCAGCAGCGCAAACAGGGGCCTGGGGGAGACCCAGTACTTC,CASSANRGLGETQYF
TRBV7-6,TRBJ2-7,.,TRBD2,TGTGCCAGCAGCCTACGGACTAGCGGCAACGAGCAGTACTTC,CASSLRTSGNEQYF
TRBV14,TRBJ2-5,.,.,TGTGCCAGCAGCCAAGGGGCGAACCAAGAGACCCAGTACTTC,CASSQGANQETQYF
TRBV11-2,TRBJ1-1,.,.,TGTGCCAGCAGCTCTGACAGACTCACTGAAGCTTTCTTT,CASSSDRLTEAFF
TRBV11-2,TRBJ2-7,once,.,TGTGCCAGCAGCTGGGACATTCACGAGCAGTACTTC,CASSWDIHEQYF
TRBV5-1,TRBJ1-2,.,.,TGCGCCAGCAGCTCGGACAGAGCTTATGGCTACACCTTC,CASSSDRAYGYTF
TRBV2,TRBJ1-2,.,.,TGTGCCAGCAGGGAAAGGACGGGGAACTATGGCTACACCTTC,CASRERTGNYGYTF
TRBV7-3,TRBJ1-2,.,.,TGTGCCAGCAGTCTTGGGGGAGGGATGGGCTATGGCTACACCTTC,CASSLGGGMGYGYTF
TRBV7-9,TRBJ2-3,few,.,TGTGCCAGCAGGGCCGAGGACAGAATCCAAGATACGCAGTATTTT,CASRAEDRIQDTQYF
TRBV2,TRBJ2-5,.,TRBD2,TGTGCCAGCAGTGAAGCTCGGCTAGCGGGGGGCCTGGAGACCCAGTACTTC,CASSEARLAGGLETQYF